The sample holds a few counts of the clone carrying this TCR beta chain. The CDR3 consists of 12 residues. CDR1 and CDR2 from the germline V gene are DFQATT and SNEGSKA (reference sequence). Trimming cost V 2 bases and J 8 bases, with 10 bases left between them. Using its own MiXCR run on the 5' RACE reads, TCRdb lists one record per CDR3 protein. This table holds more than 25,000 distinct CDR3 sequences, more than 7.5% found once. These data are taken from a study of chronic HIV infection and antiretroviral therapy. The sequencing input was peripheral blood. The chain employs TRBV20-1 and TRBJ2-1, with a possible D match to TRBD1 (6 bases). The TCR sequence derives from an adult who had HIV and had not received antiretroviral therapy, or was an uninfected healthy control (not recorded which). CDR3 sequence (DNA): TGCAGTGCTAGAAGGGGGTATGATGAGCAGTTCTTC. The encoded protein is CSARRGYDEQFF.